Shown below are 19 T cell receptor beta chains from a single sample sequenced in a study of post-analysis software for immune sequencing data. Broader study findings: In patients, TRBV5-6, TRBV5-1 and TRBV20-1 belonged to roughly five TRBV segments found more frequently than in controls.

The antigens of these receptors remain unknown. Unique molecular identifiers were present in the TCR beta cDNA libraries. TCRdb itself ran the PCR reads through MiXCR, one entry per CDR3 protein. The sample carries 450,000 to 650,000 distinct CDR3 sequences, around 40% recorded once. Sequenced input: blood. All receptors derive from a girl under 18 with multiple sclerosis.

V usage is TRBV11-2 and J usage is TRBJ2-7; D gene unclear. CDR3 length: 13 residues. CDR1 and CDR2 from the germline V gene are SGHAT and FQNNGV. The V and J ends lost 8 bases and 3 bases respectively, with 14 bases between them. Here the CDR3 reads CASCPMGFYEQYF. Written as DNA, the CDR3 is TGTGCCAGCTGCCCTATGGGTTTCTACGAGCAGTACTTC.

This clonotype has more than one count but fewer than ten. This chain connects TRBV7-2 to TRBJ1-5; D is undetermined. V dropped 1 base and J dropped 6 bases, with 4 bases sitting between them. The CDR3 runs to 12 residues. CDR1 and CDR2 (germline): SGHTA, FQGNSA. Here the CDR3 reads CASSLDIQPQHF. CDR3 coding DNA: TGTGCCAGCAGCTTAGATATTCAGCCCCAGCATTTT.

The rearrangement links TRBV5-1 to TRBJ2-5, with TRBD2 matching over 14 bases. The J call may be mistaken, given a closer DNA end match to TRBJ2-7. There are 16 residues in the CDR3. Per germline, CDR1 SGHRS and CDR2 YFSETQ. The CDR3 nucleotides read TGCGCCAGCAGCTTGTTGGCGGGACTAGCGGGAGCCGAGCAGTACTTC. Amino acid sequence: CASSLLAGLAGAEQYF.

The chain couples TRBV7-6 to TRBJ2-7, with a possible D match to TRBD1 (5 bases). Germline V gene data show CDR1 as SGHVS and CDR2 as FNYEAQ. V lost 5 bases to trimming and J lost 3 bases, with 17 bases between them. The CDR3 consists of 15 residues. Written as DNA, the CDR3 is TGTGCCAGCAGCCCAGGCGACAGCAAGGTCTACGAGCAGTACTTC. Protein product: CASSPGDSKVYEQYF.

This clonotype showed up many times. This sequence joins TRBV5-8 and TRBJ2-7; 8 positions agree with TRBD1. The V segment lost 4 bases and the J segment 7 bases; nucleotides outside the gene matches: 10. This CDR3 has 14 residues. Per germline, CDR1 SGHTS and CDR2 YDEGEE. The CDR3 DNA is TGTGCCAGCAGCGTCGGGACAGGCGGGTTGGAGCAGTACTTC. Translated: CASSVGTGGLEQYF.

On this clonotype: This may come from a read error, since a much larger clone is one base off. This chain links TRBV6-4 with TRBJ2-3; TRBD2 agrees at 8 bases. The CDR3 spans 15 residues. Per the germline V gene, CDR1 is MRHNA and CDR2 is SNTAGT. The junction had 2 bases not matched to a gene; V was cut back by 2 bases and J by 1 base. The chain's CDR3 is CASSDETSGTDTQYF. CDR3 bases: TGTGCCAGCAGTGACGAGACTAGCGGCACAGATACGCAGTATTTT.

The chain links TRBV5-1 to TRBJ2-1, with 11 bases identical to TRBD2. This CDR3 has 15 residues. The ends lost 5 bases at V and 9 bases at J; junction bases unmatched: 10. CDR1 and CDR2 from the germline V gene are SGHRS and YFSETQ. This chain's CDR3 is CASRTGTSGQGEQFF. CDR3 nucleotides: TGCGCCAGCAGGACCGGGACTAGCGGCCAGGGTGAGCAGTTCTTC.

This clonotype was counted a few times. CDR3 sequence (DNA): TGCAGCGCAGAGACAGGGGATAAGCAGTACTTC. It specifies CSAETGDKQYF. V gene TRBV29-1 combines with J gene TRBJ2-7; TRBD1 agrees at 8 bases. The ends lost 7 bases at V and 8 bases at J; junction bases unmatched: 7. CDR1 is SQVTM, CDR2 ANQGSEA, per germline. CDR3 length: 11 amino acids.

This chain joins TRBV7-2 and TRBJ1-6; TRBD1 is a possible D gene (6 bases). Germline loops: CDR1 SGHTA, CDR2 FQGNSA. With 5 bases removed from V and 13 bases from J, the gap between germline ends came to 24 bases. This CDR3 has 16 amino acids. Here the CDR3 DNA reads TGTGCCAGCAGCCTCTGGGCCCAGGGGCCACCGGCGCCCCTCCACTTT. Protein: CASSLWAQGPPAPLHF.

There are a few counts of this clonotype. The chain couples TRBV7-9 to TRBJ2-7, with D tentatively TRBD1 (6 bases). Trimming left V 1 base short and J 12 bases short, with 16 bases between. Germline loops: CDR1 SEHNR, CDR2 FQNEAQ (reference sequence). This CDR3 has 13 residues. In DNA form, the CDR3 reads TGTGCCAGCAGCTTAGGGGACACCTCCTGGGGGTACTTC. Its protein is CASSLGDTSWGYF.

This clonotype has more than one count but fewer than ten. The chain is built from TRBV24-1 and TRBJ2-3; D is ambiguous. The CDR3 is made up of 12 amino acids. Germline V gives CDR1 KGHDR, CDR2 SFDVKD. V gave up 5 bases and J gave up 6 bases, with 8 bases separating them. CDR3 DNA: TGTGCCACCAGTGCCCCGAAGGATACGCAGTATTTT. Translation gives CATSAPKDTQYF.

The CDR3 sequence is CSDLTSGRRGGSNEQFF. The CDR3 nucleotides read TGCAGCGATTTAACTAGCGGGCGGAGGGGGGGAAGCAATGAGCAGTTCTTC. The chain couples TRBV29-1 to TRBJ2-1; 9 bases match TRBD2. V gave up 7 bases and J gave up 6 bases; unmatched junction bases: 19. The CDR3 contains 17 residues. CDR1 and CDR2 from the germline V gene are SQVTM and ANQGSEA.

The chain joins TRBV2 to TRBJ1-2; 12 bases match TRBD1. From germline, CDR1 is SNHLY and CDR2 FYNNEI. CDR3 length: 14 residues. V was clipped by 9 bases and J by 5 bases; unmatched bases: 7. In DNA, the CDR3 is TGTGCCAGGAGAACGGGACAGGGGGCATATGGCTACACCTTC. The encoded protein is CARRTGQGAYGYTF. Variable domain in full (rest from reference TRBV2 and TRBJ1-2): EPEVTQTPSHQVTQMGQEVILRCVPISNHLYFYWYRQILGQKVEFLVSFYNNEISEKSEIFDDQFSVERPDGSNFTLKIRSTKLEDSAMYFCARRTGQGAYGYTFGSGTRLTVV.

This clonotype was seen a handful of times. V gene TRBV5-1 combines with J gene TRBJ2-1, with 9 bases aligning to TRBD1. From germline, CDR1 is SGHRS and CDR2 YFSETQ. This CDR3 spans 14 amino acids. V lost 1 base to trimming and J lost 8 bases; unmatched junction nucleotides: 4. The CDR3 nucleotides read TGCGCCAGCAGCTTGCCACAGGGGGCACATGAGCAGTTCTTC. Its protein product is CASSLPQGAHEQFF.

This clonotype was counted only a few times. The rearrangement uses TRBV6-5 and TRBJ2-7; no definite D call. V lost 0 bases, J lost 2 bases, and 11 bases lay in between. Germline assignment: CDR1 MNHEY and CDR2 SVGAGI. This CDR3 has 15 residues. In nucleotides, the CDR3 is TGTGCCAGCAGTTACTCCGAGGACCAGACCTACGAGCAGTACTTC. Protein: CASSYSEDQTYEQYF.

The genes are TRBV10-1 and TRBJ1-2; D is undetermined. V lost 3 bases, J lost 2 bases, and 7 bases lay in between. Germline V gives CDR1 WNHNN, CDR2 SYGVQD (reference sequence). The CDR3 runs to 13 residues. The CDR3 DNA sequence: TGCGCCAGCAGTGACGATGGCAACTATGGCTACACCTTC. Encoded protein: CASSDDGNYGYTF.

CDR3 sequence: CASRPRSDYEQYF. In DNA form, the CDR3 reads TGTGCCAGCAGGCCACGTTCGGACTACGAGCAGTACTTC. The J gene is TRBJ2-5, the V gene TRBV6-5; D is unresolved. Matching the DNA end better, TRBJ2-7 makes the J call doubtful. The germline gives CDR1 MNHEY, CDR2 SVGAGI. This CDR3 spans 13 amino acids.

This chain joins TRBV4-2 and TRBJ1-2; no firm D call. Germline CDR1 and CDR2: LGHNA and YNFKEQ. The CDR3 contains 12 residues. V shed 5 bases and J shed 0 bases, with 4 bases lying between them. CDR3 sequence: CASSRTNYGYTF. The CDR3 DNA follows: TGTGCCAGCAGCAGGACTAACTATGGCTACACCTTC.

The CDR3 DNA follows: TGCGCCAGCAGCCAATGGACAGGGTCCTACAATGAGCAGTTCTTC. It codes for CASSQWTGSYNEQFF. The chain carries TRBV4-1 and TRBJ2-1, with 8 bases fitting TRBD1. This CDR3 has 15 amino acids. CDR1 is MGHRA and CDR2 is YSYEKL in the germline V gene. V was clipped by 2 bases and J by 1 base; unmatched bases: 1.